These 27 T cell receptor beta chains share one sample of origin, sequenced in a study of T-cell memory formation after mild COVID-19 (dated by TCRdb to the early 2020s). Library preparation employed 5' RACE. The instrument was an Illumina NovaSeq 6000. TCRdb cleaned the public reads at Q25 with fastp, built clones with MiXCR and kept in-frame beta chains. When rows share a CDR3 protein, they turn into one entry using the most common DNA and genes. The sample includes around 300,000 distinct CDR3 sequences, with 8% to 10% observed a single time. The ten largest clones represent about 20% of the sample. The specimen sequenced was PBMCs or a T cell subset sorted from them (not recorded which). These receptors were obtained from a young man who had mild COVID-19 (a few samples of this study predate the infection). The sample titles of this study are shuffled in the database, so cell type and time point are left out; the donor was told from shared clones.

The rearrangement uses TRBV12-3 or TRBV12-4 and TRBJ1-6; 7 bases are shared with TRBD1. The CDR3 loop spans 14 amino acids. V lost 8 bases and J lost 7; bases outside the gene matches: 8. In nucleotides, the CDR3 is TGTGCCAGCCGGCAGGGGGGGTACAATTCACCCCTCCACTTT. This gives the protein CASRQGGYNSPLHF.

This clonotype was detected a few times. The DNA of the CDR3 is TGTGCCAGCTCACCCGAATATAGCAATCAGCCCCAGCATTTT. Its protein is CASSPEYSNQPQHF. The chain combines TRBV18 with TRBJ1-5; D is undetermined. V lost 3 bases, J lost 0 bases, and 6 bases lay in between. From germline, CDR1 is KGHSH and CDR2 LQKENI. This CDR3 region has 14 residues.

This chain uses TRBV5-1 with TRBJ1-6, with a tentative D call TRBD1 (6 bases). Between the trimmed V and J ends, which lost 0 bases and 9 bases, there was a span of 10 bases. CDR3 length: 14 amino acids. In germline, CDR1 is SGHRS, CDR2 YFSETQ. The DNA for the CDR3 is TGCGCCAGCAGCTTGGCTGGGGGGCCTTCACCCCTCCACTTT. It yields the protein CASSLAGGPSPLHF.

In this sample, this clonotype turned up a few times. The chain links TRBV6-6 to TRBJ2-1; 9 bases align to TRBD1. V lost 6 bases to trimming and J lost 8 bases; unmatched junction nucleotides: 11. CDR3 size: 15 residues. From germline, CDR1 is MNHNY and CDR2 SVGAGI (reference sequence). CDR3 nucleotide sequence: TGTGCCAGCAGAACGGACAGGGGAGTGTCGGATGAGCAGTTCTTC. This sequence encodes CASRTDRGVSDEQFF.

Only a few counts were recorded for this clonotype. The CDR3, as DNA: TGCGCCAGCAGCTCCGAGCGCTCGACAGACTATGGCTACACCTTC. This encodes CASSSERSTDYGYTF. The genes are TRBV5-1 and TRBJ1-2; D possibly corresponds to TRBD1 (5 bases). Germline values: CDR1 SGHRS, CDR2 YFSETQ. Between the trimmed V and J ends, which lost 3 bases and 3 bases, there was a span of 15 bases. This CDR3 has 15 amino acids.

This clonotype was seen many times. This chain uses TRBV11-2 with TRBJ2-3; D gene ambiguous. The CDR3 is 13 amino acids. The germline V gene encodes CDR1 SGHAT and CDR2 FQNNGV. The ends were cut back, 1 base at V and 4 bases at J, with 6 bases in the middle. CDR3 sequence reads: CASSLAFADTQYF. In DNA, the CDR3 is TGTGCCAGCAGCTTAGCCTTCGCAGATACGCAGTATTTT.

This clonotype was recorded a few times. In nucleotides, the CDR3 is TGTGCCAGCAGCTTAGGCCCTACCTATGGCTACACCTTC. This translates into CASSLGPTYGYTF. The V call is TRBV13, the J call TRBJ1-2, with D unresolved. The V gene's germline CDR1 is PRHDT and CDR2 FYEKMQ (reference sequence). CDR3 length equals 13 residues. V lost 0 bases and J lost 4, with 6 bases in between.

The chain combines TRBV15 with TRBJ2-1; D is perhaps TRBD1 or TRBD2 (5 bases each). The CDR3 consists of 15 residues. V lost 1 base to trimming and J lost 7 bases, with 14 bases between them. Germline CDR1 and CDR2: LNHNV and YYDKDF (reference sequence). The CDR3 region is CATSRAPGPGNEQFF. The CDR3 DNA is TGTGCCACCAGCAGAGCACCGGGACCGGGGAATGAGCAGTTCTTC.

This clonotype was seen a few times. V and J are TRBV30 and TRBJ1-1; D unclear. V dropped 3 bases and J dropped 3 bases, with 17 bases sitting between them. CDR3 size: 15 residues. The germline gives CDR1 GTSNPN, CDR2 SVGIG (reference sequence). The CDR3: CAWSKAGLWDTEAFF. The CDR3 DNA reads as TGTGCCTGGAGCAAAGCAGGCTTATGGGACACTGAAGCTTTCTTT.

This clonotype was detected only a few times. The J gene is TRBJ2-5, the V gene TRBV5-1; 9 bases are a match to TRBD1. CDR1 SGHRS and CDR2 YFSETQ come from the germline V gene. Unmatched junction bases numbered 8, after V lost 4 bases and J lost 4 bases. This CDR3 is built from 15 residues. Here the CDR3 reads CASSDPDRGGETQYF. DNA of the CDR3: TGCGCCAGCAGCGATCCGGACAGGGGTGGAGAGACCCAGTACTTC.

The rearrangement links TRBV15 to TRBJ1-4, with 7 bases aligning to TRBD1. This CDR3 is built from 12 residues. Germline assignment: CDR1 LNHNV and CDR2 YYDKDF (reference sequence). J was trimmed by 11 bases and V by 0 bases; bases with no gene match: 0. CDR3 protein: CATSREGQKLFF. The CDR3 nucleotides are TGTGCCACCAGCAGAGAGGGACAGAAACTGTTTTTT.

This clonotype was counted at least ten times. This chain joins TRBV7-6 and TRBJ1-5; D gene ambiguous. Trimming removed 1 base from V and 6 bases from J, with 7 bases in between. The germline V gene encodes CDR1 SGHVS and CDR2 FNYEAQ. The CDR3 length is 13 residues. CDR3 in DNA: TGTGCCAGCAGCTTAGGATTGGGTCAGCCCCAGCATTTT. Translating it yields CASSLGLGQPQHF. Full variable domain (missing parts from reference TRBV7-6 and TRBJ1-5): GAGVSQSPRYKVTKRGQDVALRCDPISGHVSLYWYRQALGQGPEFLTYFNYEAQQDKSGLPNDRFSAERPEGSISTLTIQRTEQRDSAMYRCASSLGLGQPQHFGDGTRLSIL.

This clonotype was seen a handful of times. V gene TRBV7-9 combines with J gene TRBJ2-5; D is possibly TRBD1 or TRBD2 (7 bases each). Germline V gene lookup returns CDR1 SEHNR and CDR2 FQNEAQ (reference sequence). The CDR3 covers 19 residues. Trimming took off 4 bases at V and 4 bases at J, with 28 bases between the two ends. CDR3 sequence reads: CASSSELDPGGTATETQYF. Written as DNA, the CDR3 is TGTGCCAGCAGCTCAGAACTAGATCCCGGGGGGACAGCGACAGAGACCCAGTACTTC.

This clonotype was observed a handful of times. The CDR3 sequence: CSVETVDSYEQYF. The DNA of the CDR3 is TGCAGCGTTGAGACGGTGGACTCCTACGAGCAGTACTTC. V gene TRBV29-1 combines with J gene TRBJ2-7, with no clear D. V was clipped by 3 bases and J by 0 bases, with 9 bases between them. CDR3 length: 13 residues. Germline V gene sequence: CDR1 SQVTM, CDR2 ANQGSEA.

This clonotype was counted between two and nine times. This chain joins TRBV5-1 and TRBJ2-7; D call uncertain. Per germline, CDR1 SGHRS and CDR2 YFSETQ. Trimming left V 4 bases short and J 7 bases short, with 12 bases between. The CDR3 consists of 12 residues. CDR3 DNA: TGCGCCAGCAGCCCCGATCCCGGTGAGCAGTACTTC. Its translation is CASSPDPGEQYF.

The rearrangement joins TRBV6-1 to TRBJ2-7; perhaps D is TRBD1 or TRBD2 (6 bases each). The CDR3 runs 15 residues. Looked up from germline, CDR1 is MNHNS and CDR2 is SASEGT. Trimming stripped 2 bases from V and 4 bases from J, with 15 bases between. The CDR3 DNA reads TGTGCCAGCAGTGAATGGGCAGGAGGGGGATACGAGCAGTACGTC. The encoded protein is CASSEWAGGGYEQYV.

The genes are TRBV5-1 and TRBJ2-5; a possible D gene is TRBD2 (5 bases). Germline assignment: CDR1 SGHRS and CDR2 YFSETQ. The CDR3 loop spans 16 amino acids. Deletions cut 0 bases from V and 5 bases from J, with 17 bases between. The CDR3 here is CASSLGVEGRGETQYF. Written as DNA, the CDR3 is TGCGCCAGCAGCTTGGGGGTGGAAGGTCGCGGGGAGACCCAGTACTTC.

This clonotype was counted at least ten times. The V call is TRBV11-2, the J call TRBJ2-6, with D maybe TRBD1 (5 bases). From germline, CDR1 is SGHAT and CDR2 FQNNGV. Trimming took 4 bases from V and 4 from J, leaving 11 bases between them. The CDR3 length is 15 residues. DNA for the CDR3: TGTGCCAGCAGCTCCCAGGGTAGCGGGGCCAACGTCCTGACTTTC. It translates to CASSSQGSGANVLTF.

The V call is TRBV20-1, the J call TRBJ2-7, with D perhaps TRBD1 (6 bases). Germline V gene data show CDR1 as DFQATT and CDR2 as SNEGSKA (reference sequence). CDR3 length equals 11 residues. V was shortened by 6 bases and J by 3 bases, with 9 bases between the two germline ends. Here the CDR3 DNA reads TGCAGTGCCGGACAGTTCTACGAGCAGTACTTC. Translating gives CSAGQFYEQYF.

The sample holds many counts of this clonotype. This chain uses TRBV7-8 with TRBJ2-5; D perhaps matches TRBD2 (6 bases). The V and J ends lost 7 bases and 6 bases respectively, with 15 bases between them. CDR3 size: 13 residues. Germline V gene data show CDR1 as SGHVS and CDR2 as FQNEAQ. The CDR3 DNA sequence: TGTGCCAGCACCCAGCGGCGGGGAAAGACCCAGTACTTC. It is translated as CASTQRRGKTQYF.

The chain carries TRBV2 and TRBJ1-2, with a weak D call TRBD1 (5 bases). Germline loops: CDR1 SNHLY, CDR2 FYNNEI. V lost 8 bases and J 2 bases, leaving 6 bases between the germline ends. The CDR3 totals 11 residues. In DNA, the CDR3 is TGTGCCAGCCGGGACAACTATGGCTACACCTTC. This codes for CASRDNYGYTF.

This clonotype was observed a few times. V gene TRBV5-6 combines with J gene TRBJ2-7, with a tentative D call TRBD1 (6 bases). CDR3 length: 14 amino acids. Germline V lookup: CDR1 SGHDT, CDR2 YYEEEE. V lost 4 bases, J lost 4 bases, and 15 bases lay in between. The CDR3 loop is CASSQSDRRYEQYV. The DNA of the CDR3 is TGTGCCAGCAGCCAAAGTGACAGGAGATACGAGCAGTACGTC.

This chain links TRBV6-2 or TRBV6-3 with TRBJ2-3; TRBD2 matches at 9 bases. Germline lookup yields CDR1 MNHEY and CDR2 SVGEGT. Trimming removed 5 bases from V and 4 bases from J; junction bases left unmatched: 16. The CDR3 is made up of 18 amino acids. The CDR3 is CASSTGLRGSGGADTQYF. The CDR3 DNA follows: TGTGCCAGCAGTACCGGCCTGCGAGGTAGCGGGGGAGCAGATACGCAGTATTTT.

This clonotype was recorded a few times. The CDR3 loop is CASSFSGVQPQHF. Here the CDR3 DNA reads TGTGCCAGCAGCTTTTCGGGGGTTCAGCCCCAGCATTTT. The rearrangement uses TRBV13 and TRBJ1-5, with a tentative D call TRBD1 (5 bases). The germline V gene encodes CDR1 PRHDT and CDR2 FYEKMQ (reference sequence). The V gene lost 3 bases and the J gene lost 6 bases, with 9 bases spanning the gap. The length of the CDR3 is 13 residues.

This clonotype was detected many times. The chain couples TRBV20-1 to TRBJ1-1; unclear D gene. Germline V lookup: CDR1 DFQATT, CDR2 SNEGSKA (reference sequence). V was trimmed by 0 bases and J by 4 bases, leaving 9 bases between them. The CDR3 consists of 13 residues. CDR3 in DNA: TGCAGTGCTAGAGATCCCAGAGGCACTGAAGCTTTCTTT. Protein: CSARDPRGTEAFF.

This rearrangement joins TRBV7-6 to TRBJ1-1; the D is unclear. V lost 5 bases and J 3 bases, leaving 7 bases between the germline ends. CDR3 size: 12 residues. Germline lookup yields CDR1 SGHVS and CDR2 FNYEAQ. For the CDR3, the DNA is TGTGCCAGCAGCGAAAGGGACACTGAAGCTTTCTTT. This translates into CASSERDTEAFF.

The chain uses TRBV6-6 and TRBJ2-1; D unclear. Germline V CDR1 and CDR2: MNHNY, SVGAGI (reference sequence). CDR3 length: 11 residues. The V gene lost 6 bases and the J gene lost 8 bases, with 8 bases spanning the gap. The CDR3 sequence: CASSSKDEQFF. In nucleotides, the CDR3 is TGTGCCAGCAGCTCCAAAGATGAGCAGTTCTTC.